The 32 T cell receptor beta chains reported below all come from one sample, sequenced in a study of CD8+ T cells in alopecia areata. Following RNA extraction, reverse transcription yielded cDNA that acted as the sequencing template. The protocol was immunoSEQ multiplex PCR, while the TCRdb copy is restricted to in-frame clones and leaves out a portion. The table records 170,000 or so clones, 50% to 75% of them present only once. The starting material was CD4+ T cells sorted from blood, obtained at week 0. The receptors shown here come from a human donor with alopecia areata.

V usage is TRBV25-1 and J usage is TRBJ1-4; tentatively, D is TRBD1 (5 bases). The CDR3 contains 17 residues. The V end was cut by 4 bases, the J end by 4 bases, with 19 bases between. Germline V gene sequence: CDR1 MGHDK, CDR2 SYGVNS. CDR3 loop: CASSAPAGVGVNEKLFF. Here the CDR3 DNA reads TGTGCCAGCAGTGCACCCGCGGGGGTCGGAGTTAATGAAAAACTGTTTTTT.

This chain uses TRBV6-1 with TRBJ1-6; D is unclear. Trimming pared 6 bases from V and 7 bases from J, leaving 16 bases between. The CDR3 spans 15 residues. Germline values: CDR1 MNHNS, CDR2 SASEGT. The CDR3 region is CASSHEASGNSPLHF. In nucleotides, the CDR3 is TGTGCCAGCAGCCACGAGGCTAGCGGGAATTCACCCCTCCACTTT.

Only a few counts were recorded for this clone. The DNA of the CDR3 is TGTGCCACGTCAGGGCAGGAGCCTGAAGCTTTCTTT. This gives the protein CATSGQEPEAFF. The chain links TRBV6-5 to TRBJ1-1, with TRBD1 as a possible D gene (5 bases). Looked up from germline, CDR1 is MNHEY and CDR2 is SVGAGI. V lost 10 bases and J lost 6, with 15 bases in between. CDR3 length: 12 amino acids.

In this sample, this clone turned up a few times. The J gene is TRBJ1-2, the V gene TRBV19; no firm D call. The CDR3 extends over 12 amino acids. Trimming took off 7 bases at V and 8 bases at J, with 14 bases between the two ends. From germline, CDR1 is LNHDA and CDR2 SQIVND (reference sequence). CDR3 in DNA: TGTGCCAGTATCGGCTCCACGAGCGGCTACACCTTC. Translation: CASIGSTSGYTF.

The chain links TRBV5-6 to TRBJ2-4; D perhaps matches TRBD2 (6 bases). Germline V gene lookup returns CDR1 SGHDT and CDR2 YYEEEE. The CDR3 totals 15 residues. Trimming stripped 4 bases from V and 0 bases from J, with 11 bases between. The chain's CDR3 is CASSARRGAKNIQYF. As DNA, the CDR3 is TGTGCCAGCAGCGCTCGGAGGGGAGCCAAAAACATTCAGTACTTC.

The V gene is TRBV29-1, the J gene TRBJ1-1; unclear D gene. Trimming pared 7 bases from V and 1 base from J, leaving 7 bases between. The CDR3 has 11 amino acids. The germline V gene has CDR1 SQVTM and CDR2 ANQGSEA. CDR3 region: CSAKKNTEAFF. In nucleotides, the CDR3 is TGCAGCGCTAAGAAGAACACTGAAGCTTTCTTT. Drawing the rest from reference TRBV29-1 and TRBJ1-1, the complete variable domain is SAVISQKPSRDICQRGTSLTIQCQVDSQVTMMFWYRQQPGQSLTLIATANQGSEATYESGFVIDKFPISRPNLTFSTLTVSNMSPEDSSIYLCSAKKNTEAFFGQGTRLTVV.

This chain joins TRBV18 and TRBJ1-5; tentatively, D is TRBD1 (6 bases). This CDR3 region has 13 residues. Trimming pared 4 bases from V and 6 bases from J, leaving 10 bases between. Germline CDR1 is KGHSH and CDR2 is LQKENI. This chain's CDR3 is CASSRSDSQPQHF. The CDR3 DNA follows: TGTGCCAGCTCACGGTCGGACAGTCAGCCCCAGCATTTT. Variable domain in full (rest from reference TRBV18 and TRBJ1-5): NAGVMQNPRHLVRRRGQEARLRCSPMKGHSHVYWYRQLPEEGLKFMVYLQKENIIDESGMPKERFSAEFPKEGPSILRIQQVVRGDSAAYFCASSRSDSQPQHFGDGTRLSIL.

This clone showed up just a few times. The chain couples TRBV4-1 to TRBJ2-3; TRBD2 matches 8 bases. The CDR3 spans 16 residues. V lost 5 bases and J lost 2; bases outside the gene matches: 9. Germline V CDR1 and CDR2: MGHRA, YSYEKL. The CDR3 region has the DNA TGCGCCAGCAGCAGTAGGCGGGGGGCCATCACAGATACGCAGTATTTT. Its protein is CASSSRRGAITDTQYF.

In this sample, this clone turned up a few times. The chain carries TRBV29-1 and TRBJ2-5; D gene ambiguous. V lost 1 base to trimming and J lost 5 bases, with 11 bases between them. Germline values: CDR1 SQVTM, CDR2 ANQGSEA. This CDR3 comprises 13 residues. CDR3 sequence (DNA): TGCAGCGTTGAAGTTGGACGGGCGGAGACCCAGTACTTC. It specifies CSVEVGRAETQYF. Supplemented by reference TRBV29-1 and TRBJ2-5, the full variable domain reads SAVISQKPSRDICQRGTSLTIQCQVDSQVTMMFWYRQQPGQSLTLIATANQGSEATYESGFVIDKFPISRPNLTFSTLTVSNMSPEDSSIYLCSVEVGRAETQYFGPGTRLLVL.

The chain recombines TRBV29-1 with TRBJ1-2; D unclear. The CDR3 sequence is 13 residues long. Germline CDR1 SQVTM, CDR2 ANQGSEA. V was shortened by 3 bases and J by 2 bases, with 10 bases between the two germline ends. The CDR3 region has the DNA TGCAGCGTTGATCGGGCTGGAAACTATGGCTACACCTTC. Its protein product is CSVDRAGNYGYTF.

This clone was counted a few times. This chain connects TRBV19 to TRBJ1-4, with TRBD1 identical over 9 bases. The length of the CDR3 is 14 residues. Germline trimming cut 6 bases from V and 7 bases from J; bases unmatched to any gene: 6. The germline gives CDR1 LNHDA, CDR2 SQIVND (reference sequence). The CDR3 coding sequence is TGTGCCAGTAGCCTACAGGGGGCTGGTGAAAAACTGTTTTTT. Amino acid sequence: CASSLQGAGEKLFF.

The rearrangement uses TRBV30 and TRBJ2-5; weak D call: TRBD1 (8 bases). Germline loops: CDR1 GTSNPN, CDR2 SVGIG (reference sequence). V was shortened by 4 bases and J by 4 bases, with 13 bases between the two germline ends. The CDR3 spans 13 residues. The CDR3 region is CAWTTGGGETQYF. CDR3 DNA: TGTGCCTGGACTACAGGGGGGGGAGAGACCCAGTACTTC.

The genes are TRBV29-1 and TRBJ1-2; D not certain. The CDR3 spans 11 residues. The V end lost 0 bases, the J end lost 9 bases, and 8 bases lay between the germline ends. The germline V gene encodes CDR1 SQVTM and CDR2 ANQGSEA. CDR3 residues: CSVEEYESYTF. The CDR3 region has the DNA TGCAGCGTTGAAGAATACGAGAGCTACACCTTC.

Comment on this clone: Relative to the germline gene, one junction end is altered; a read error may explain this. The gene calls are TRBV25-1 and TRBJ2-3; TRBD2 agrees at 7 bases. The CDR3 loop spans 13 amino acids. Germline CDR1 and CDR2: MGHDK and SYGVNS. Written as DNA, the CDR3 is TGTGCCAGCAGTGAACTAGACCGGGACTACTTACATTTT. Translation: CASSELDRDYLHF. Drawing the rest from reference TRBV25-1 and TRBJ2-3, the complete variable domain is EADIYQTPRYLVIGTGKKITLECSQTMGHDKMYWYQQDPGMELHLIHYSYGVNSTEKGDLSSESTVSRIRTEHFPLTLESARPSHTSQYLCASSELDRDYLHFGPGTRLTVL.

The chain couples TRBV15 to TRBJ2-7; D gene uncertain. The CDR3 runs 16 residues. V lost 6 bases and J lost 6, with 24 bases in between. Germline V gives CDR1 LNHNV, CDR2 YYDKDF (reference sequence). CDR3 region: CATSSPHGRFGSEQYF. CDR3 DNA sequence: TGTGCCACCAGTTCACCCCACGGCCGATTTGGCTCCGAGCAGTACTTC.

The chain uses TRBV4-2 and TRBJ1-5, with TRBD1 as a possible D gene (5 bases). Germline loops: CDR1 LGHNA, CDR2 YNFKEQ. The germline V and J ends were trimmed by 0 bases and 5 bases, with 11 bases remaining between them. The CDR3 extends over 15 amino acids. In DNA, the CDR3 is TGTGCCAGCAGCCAAGAATTCTTACAGGATCAGCCCCAGCATTTT. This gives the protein CASSQEFLQDQPQHF.

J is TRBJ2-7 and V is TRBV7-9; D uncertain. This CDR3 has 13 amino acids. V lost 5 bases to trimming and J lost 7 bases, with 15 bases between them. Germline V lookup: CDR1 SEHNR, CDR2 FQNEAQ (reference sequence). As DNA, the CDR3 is TGTGCCAGCAGCCCCCCACCGTCTAGAGAGCAGTACTTC. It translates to CASSPPPSREQYF.

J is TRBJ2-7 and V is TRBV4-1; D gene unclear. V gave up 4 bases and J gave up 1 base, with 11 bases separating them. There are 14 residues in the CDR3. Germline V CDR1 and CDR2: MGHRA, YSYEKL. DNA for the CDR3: TGCGCCAGCAGCCTGGACGTAAGGTCCTACGAGCAGTACTTC. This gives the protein CASSLDVRSYEQYF.

The CDR3: CASSEARRQGGKAFF. DNA for the CDR3: TGTGCCAGCAGTGAAGCCCGCCGACAGGGAGGGAAAGCTTTCTTT. The gene calls are TRBV2 and TRBJ1-1; 7 bases agree with TRBD1. V was pared by 0 bases and J by 9 bases, with 10 bases of the junction left unmatched. Germline V gene lookup returns CDR1 SNHLY and CDR2 FYNNEI. CDR3 length: 15 amino acids.

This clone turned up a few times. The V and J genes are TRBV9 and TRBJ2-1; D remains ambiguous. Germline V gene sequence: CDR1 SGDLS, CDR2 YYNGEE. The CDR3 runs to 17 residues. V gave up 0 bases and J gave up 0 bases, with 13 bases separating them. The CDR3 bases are TGTGCCAGCAGCGTAGAACCCCCAGATCGCTCCTACAATGAGCAGTTCTTC. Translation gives CASSVEPPDRSYNEQFF.

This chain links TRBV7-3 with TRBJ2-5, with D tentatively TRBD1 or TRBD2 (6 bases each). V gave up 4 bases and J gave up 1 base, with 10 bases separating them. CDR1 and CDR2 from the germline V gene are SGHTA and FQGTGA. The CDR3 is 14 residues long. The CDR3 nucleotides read TGTGCCAGCAGCTCCGGGGGCCTCCAAGAGACCCAGTACTTC. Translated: CASSSGGLQETQYF.

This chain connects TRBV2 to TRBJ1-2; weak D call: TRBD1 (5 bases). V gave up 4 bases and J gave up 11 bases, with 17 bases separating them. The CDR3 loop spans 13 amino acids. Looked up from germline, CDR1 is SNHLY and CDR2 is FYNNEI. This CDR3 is CASSVTQGDKYTF. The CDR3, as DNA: TGTGCCAGCAGTGTAACGCAGGGCGATAAGTACACCTTC.

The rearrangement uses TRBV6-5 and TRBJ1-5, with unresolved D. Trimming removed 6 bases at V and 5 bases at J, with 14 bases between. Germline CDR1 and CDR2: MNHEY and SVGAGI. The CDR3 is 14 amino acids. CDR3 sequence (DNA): TGTGCCAGCAGGAAAGCTATCTCGGATCAGCCCCAGCATTTT. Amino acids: CASRKAISDQPQHF.

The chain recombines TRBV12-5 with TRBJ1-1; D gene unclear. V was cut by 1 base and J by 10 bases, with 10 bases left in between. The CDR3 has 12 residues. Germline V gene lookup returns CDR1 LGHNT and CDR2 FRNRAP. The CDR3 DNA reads TGTGCTAGTGGTTTGGGGACCGGCGGAGCTTTCTTT. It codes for CASGLGTGGAFF.

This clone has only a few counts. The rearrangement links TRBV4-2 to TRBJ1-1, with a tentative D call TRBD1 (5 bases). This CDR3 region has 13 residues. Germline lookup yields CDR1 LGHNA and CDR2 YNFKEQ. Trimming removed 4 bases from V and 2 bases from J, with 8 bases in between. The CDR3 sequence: CASSRGENTEAFF. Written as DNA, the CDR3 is TGTGCCAGCAGCCGGGGCGAAAACACTGAAGCTTTCTTT.

Here the CDR3 reads CASSTQAGGPYEQYF. CDR3 nucleotides: TGTGCCAGCAGTACCCAAGCGGGGGGGCCTTACGAGCAGTACTTC. The chain carries TRBV6-5 and TRBJ2-7, with 10 bases that match TRBD2. Trimming at V came to 5 bases and at J to 4 bases, leaving 8 bases not matched to a gene. Germline V gene sequence: CDR1 MNHEY, CDR2 SVGAGI. This CDR3 comprises 15 residues.

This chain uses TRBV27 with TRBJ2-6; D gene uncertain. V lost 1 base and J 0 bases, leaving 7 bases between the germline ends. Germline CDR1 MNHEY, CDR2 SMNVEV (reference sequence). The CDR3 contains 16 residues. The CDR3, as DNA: TGTGCCAGCAGTTTATACCCAAGCTCTGGGGCCAACGTCCTGACTTTC. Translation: CASSLYPSSGANVLTF.

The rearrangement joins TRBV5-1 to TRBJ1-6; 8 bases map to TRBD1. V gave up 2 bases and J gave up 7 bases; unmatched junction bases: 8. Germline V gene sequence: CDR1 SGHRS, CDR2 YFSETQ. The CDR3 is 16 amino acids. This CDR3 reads CASSFLQGAENSPLHF. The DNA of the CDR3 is TGCGCCAGCAGCTTCTTGCAGGGGGCTGAGAATTCACCCCTCCACTTT.

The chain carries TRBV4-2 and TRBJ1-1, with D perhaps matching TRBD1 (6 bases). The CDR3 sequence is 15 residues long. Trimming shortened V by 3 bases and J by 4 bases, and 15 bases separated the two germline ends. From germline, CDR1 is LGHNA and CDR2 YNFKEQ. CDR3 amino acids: CASSQRRGDGTEAFF. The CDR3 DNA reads TGTGCCAGCAGCCAGAGAAGGGGGGATGGCACTGAAGCTTTCTTT.

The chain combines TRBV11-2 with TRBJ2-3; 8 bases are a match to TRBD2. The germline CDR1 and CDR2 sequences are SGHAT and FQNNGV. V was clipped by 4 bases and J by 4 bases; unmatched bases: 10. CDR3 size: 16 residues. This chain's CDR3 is CASSSKAGVGADTQYF. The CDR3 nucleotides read TGTGCCAGCAGCTCCAAAGCGGGGGTAGGCGCAGATACGCAGTATTTT.

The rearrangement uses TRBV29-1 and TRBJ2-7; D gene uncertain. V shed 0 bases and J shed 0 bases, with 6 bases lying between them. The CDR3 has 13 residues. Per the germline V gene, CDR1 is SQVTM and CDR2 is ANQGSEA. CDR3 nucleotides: TGCAGCGTTGAAGATTCCCGCTCCTACGAGCAGTACTTC. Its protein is CSVEDSRSYEQYF.

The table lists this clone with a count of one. The CDR3 DNA sequence: TGTGCCTGGAGTGATATGACAGGCGGGACCCAGTACTTC. Its translation: CAWSDMTGGTQYF. The chain employs TRBV30 and TRBJ2-5, with TRBD1 as a possible D gene (6 bases). The CDR3 has 13 residues. The ends were cut back, 1 base at V and 7 bases at J, with 13 bases in the middle. Germline values: CDR1 GTSNPN, CDR2 SVGIG (reference sequence).